This passage covers 32 T cell receptor beta chains from one sample sequenced in a study of T cells and copy number aberrations in small-cell lung cancer. The data were produced by immunoSEQ multiplex PCR, yet TCRdb's version contains in-frame clones alone and is incomplete. The sample lists about 2,600 clones; around 82% were seen once. Sequenced material: normal tissue next to the tumor. The receptors were gathered from a man in his 70s with small cell lung cancer.

The chain links TRBV7-3 to TRBJ2-7, with TRBD2 matching 7 bases. The CDR3 contains 15 residues. V lost 5 bases and J lost 2; bases outside the gene matches: 9. Germline CDR1 reads SGHTA; CDR2 reads FQGTGA. The CDR3 sequence: CASSLGGGLAYEQYF. The CDR3 DNA sequence: TGTGCCAGCAGCCTTGGCGGGGGTTTGGCCTACGAGCAGTACTTC.

The chain links TRBV6-1 to TRBJ1-5; a weak D match, TRBD1 (5 bases). Germline V gene lookup returns CDR1 MNHNS and CDR2 SASEGT. V lost 6 bases to trimming and J lost 0 bases, with 12 bases between them. CDR3 length: 15 amino acids. The CDR3 DNA reads as TGTGCCAGCAGCCCTGGGGGTCGTAGCAATCAGCCCCAGCATTTT. It codes for CASSPGGRSNQPQHF.

V gene TRBV9 combines with J gene TRBJ2-5, with 11 bases that match TRBD2. Per the germline V gene, CDR1 is SGDLS and CDR2 is YYNGEE. V gave up 6 bases and J gave up 2 bases; unmatched junction bases: 9. This CDR3 spans 16 amino acids. CDR3 sequence reads: CASNPLAGGPQETQYF. The CDR3 coding sequence is TGTGCCAGCAACCCTCTAGCGGGGGGCCCTCAAGAGACCCAGTACTTC.

V gene TRBV9 combines with J gene TRBJ2-7, with D perhaps TRBD1 (5 bases). The V and J ends lost 0 bases and 0 bases respectively, with 7 bases between them. The germline CDR1 and CDR2 sequences are SGDLS and YYNGEE. The CDR3 contains 14 residues. The CDR3 DNA reads as TGTGCCAGCAGCGTAGTAGGGGACTCCTACGAGCAGTACTTC. This sequence encodes CASSVVGDSYEQYF.

The rearrangement uses TRBV7-9 and TRBJ2-7, with D maybe TRBD2 (7 bases). The V and J ends lost 3 bases and 1 base respectively, with 16 bases between them. The CDR3 has 16 residues. Germline V gives CDR1 SEHNR, CDR2 FQNEAQ (reference sequence). The CDR3 coding sequence is TGTGCCAGCAGCTTTTTCCGGGGGGCTGGTTCCTACGAGCAGTACTTC. Translation gives CASSFFRGAGSYEQYF.

The J gene is TRBJ2-7, the V gene TRBV7-6, with 12 bases fitting TRBD2. The V and J ends lost 1 base and 7 bases, in that order; junction bases with no gene match: 11. The CDR3 has 17 residues. From germline, CDR1 is SGHVS and CDR2 FNYEAQ. CDR3 loop: CASSLENRLAGGGEQYF. The CDR3 coding sequence is TGTGCCAGCAGCTTAGAAAATCGGCTAGCGGGAGGGGGAGAGCAGTACTTC.

To note about this clone: Other DNA sequences in the sample encode the same CDR3. This chain connects TRBV5-1 to TRBJ2-3, with D perhaps TRBD1 (7 bases). Germline loops: CDR1 SGHRS, CDR2 YFSETQ. This CDR3 is 16 amino acids long. Trimming shortened V by 4 bases and J by 1 base, and 16 bases separated the two germline ends. CDR3 bases: TGCGCCAGCAGCCCAGGGGGGTCAGCCCGCACAGATACGCAGTATTTT. Protein product: CASSPGGSARTDTQYF.

The V gene is TRBV4-1, the J gene TRBJ2-7, with TRBD1 matching over 9 bases. The germline gives CDR1 MGHRA, CDR2 YSYEKL. With V trimmed by 4 bases and J by 3 bases, 4 bases remained unmatched. The CDR3 covers 14 residues. CDR3 residues: CASSLDRGVYEQYF. The CDR3 coding sequence is TGCGCCAGCAGCCTGGACAGGGGTGTCTACGAGCAGTACTTC.

The V call is TRBV27, the J call TRBJ2-7; D is possibly TRBD1 (5 bases). Germline V gives CDR1 MNHEY, CDR2 SMNVEV (reference sequence). The CDR3 runs to 13 residues. Trimming removed 3 bases from V and 5 bases from J, with 11 bases in between. CDR3 nucleotide sequence: TGTGCCAGCAGTTTCACAGGTAACAACGAGCAGTACTTC. Its protein product is CASSFTGNNEQYF.

Note on this clone: An end of the junction does not agree with germline; a read error may underlie this. The J gene is TRBJ2-1, the V gene TRBV6-5, with 13 nucleotides matching TRBD2. Germline CDR1 reads MNHEY; CDR2 reads SVGAGI. This CDR3 region has 15 residues. The CDR3 spells CASSFTSGGASKQFF. CDR3 bases: TGTGCCAGCAGTTTCACTAGCGGGGGGGCAAGCAAGCAATTCTTC.

The chain combines TRBV5-1 with TRBJ2-5, with TRBD1 matching over 11 bases. Per the germline V gene, CDR1 is SGHRS and CDR2 is YFSETQ. The length of the CDR3 is 16 residues. J was trimmed by 2 bases and V by 4 bases; bases with no gene match: 7. Written as DNA, the CDR3 is TGCGCCAGCAGCCCCGGGACAGGGGGTTTACAAGAGACCCAGTACTTC. It encodes CASSPGTGGLQETQYF.

The rearrangement joins TRBV4-2 to TRBJ2-3; a possible D gene is TRBD1 (5 bases). With 0 bases removed from V and 3 bases from J, the gap between germline ends came to 10 bases. Germline assignment: CDR1 LGHNA and CDR2 YNFKEQ. The CDR3 is 15 residues long. The CDR3 DNA is TGTGCCAGCAGCCAAGATGGGCAGGGTACAGATACGCAGTATTTT. It encodes CASSQDGQGTDTQYF.

The J gene is TRBJ2-7, the V gene TRBV11-2; 9 bases align to TRBD1. V lost 4 bases and J lost 0; bases outside the gene matches: 10. This CDR3 comprises 17 residues. Germline CDR1 and CDR2: SGHAT and FQNNGV. The CDR3 reads CASSSPAGTGISYEQYF. DNA for the CDR3: TGTGCCAGCAGCTCCCCGGCCGGGACAGGGATCTCCTACGAGCAGTACTTC.

This clone was observed a few times. The chain links TRBV27 to TRBJ2-1; D is unresolved. Germline loops: CDR1 MNHEY, CDR2 SMNVEV (reference sequence). Trimming took 5 bases from V and 3 from J, leaving 8 bases between them. The CDR3 covers 13 residues. The CDR3 region is CASSPSNYNEQFF. The CDR3 DNA reads as TGTGCCAGCAGTCCCTCTAACTACAATGAGCAGTTCTTC.

The chain links TRBV12-1 to TRBJ1-2; the D call in the table, TRBD1, was not verified against the DNA. TRBV12-1 is given as a pseudogene. This CDR3 is 14 amino acids long. The CDR3 sequence: CASSFGGDRDGYTF. CDR3 nucleotide sequence: TGTGCCAGCAGCTTTGGGGGAGACAGGGATGGCTACACCTTC.

J is TRBJ1-2 and V is TRBV7-2; no firm D call. Germline loops: CDR1 SGHTA, CDR2 FQGNSA. The CDR3 is 13 amino acids. Trimming left V 2 bases short and J 4 bases short, with 8 bases between. Here the CDR3 reads CASSLFGSYGYTF. DNA for the CDR3: TGTGCCAGCAGCTTATTTGGGAGCTATGGCTACACCTTC.

This chain joins TRBV5-1 and TRBJ2-3; 10 bases fit TRBD1. The CDR3 runs 15 residues. Germline V gene sequence: CDR1 SGHRS, CDR2 YFSETQ. V lost 3 bases to trimming and J lost 5 bases; unmatched junction nucleotides: 6. CDR3 sequence reads: CASSSGTGVVDTQYF. CDR3 DNA sequence: TGCGCCAGCAGCTCCGGGACAGGGGTGGTAGATACGCAGTATTTT.

This clone was found once. The chain links TRBV21-1 to TRBJ2-3; TRBD2, the table's D call, lacks a check against the DNA. TRBV21-1 is given as a pseudogene. The CDR3 is 15 residues long. In nucleotides, the CDR3 is TGTGCCAGCAGCAACTCGCGGGAAAATCCAGATACGCAGTATTTT. Translated: CASSNSRENPDTQYF.

A remark on this clone: One end of the junction does not line up with germline, which may come from a read error. Additional DNA sequences in this sample encode the identical CDR3. This sequence joins TRBV5-1 and TRBJ2-4, with a tentative D call TRBD1 (5 bases). CDR1 and CDR2 (germline): SGHRS, YFSETQ. The CDR3 has 14 amino acids. The CDR3 DNA reads TGCGCCAGTAGCTTAGGAGCTACAGGAAACATTCAGTACTTC. It yields the protein CASSLGATGNIQYF.

This clone appeared a few times. The chain employs TRBV5-5 and TRBJ2-5, with 9 bases that match TRBD2. Losses at the gene ends were 0 bases for V and 5 bases for J; bases not matched to a gene: 8. Germline V gives CDR1 SGHKS, CDR2 YYEKEE (reference sequence). The length of the CDR3 is 16 residues. CDR3: CASSLDMAGGRETQYF. The CDR3 coding sequence is TGTGCCAGCAGCTTGGACATGGCGGGGGGGAGGGAGACCCAGTACTTC.

The rearrangement links TRBV4-1 to TRBJ2-5; D uncertain. CDR1 and CDR2 from the germline V gene are MGHRA and YSYEKL. Deletions cut 1 base from V and 6 bases from J, with 9 bases between. CDR3 length: 13 amino acids. Here the CDR3 reads CASSQGSSKTQYF. CDR3 sequence (DNA): TGCGCCAGCAGCCAAGGAAGCTCAAAGACCCAGTACTTC.

This clone is large (0.1 to 1%) within its sample. The chain couples TRBV6-1 to TRBJ2-2, with D possibly TRBD1 on 5 matching bases. This CDR3 has 14 amino acids. Trimming stripped 5 bases from V and 4 bases from J, with 11 bases between. Per germline, CDR1 MNHNS and CDR2 SASEGT. The CDR3 DNA follows: TGTGCCAGCAGTTCAGGGCCGGGCACCGGGGAGCTGTTTTTT. It yields the protein CASSSGPGTGELFF.

The count of this clone is one. The chain links TRBV25-1 to TRBJ2-2; D remains unclear. This CDR3 is built from 12 residues. Per the germline V gene, CDR1 is MGHDK and CDR2 is SYGVNS. V was shortened by 2 bases and J by 5 bases, with 3 bases between the two germline ends. Here the CDR3 reads CASSEGTGELFF. The CDR3, as DNA: TGTGCCAGCAGTGAAGGAACCGGGGAGCTGTTTTTT.

The chain has TRBV5-1 and TRBJ2-7, with 7 bases identical to TRBD2. The CDR3 extends over 11 amino acids. Germline lookup yields CDR1 SGHRS and CDR2 YFSETQ. The V and J ends lost 5 bases and 4 bases, in that order; junction bases with no gene match: 0. Here the CDR3 DNA reads TGCGCCAGCAGGGGGGGGTACGAGCAGTACTTC. This codes for CASRGGYEQYF.

The CDR3, as DNA: TGCGCCAGCAGCGGTACCGGGACAGGGAACACTGAAGCTTTCTTT. Its protein product is CASSGTGTGNTEAFF. The chain combines TRBV10-1 with TRBJ1-1, with 8 bases that match TRBD1. The germline V gene has CDR1 WNHNN and CDR2 SYGVQD (reference sequence). Losses at the gene ends were 6 bases for V and 1 base for J; bases not matched to a gene: 7. The CDR3 contains 15 residues.

The sample holds one count of this clone. The rearrangement joins TRBV11-3 to TRBJ1-1, with 7 bases aligning to TRBD1. V dropped 6 bases and J dropped 1; count of bases not matched to a gene: 2. The CDR3 length is 13 residues. CDR1 is SGHNT, CDR2 YENEEA, per germline. CDR3 region: CASRGTENTEAFF. The CDR3 DNA reads as TGTGCCAGCAGGGGGACAGAGAACACTGAAGCTTTCTTT.

This clone was detected only once. The chain carries TRBV5-6 and TRBJ1-2, with a possible D match to TRBD1 (5 bases). V lost 0 bases to trimming and J lost 5 bases, with 20 bases between them. Germline V gene lookup returns CDR1 SGHDT and CDR2 YYEEEE. This CDR3 is 17 amino acids long. The CDR3 protein is CASSLGETVRPPYGYTF. As DNA, the CDR3 is TGTGCCAGCAGCTTGGGGGAGACAGTCCGCCCTCCATATGGCTACACCTTC.

This chain uses TRBV30 with TRBJ2-7; no firm D call. The CDR3 is 14 amino acids. The germline CDR1 and CDR2 sequences are GTSNPN and SVGIG (reference sequence). Trimming removed 8 bases at V and 0 bases at J, with 17 bases between. The CDR3 protein is CATRPQTLSYEQYF. In DNA, the CDR3 is TGTGCCACTCGACCCCAAACCCTCTCCTACGAGCAGTACTTC. Full variable domain (rest looked up from reference TRBV30 and TRBJ2-7): SQTIHQWPATLVQPVGSPLSLECTVEGTSNPNLYWYRQAAGRGLQLLFYSVGIGQISSEVPQNLSASRPQDRQFILSSKKLLLSDSGFYLCATRPQTLSYEQYFGPGTRLTVT.

V gene TRBV27 combines with J gene TRBJ2-1; 9 positions match TRBD1. This CDR3 region has 15 residues. From germline, CDR1 is MNHEY and CDR2 SMNVEV (reference sequence). After removal of 3 bases from V and 6 bases from J, the junction contained 6 bases not matched to a gene. The CDR3 loop reads CASSLGQGLLNEQFF. CDR3 bases: TGTGCCAGCAGTTTGGGACAGGGCCTACTCAATGAGCAGTTCTTC.

This chain links TRBV9 with TRBJ2-1, with D hard to call. The germline V gene encodes CDR1 SGDLS and CDR2 YYNGEE. V was cut by 7 bases and J by 6 bases, with 14 bases left in between. There are 13 residues in the CDR3. The CDR3 DNA reads TGTGCCAGCGAGTCGCCGGGCTTCAATGAGCAGTTCTTC. Protein: CASESPGFNEQFF.

A few counts support this clone. The rearrangement uses TRBV6-5 and TRBJ1-1; D is undetermined. Per germline, CDR1 MNHEY and CDR2 SVGAGI. V was pared by 5 bases and J by 0 bases, with 7 bases between. CDR3 length equals 13 residues. The CDR3 coding sequence is TGTGCCAGCAGTCCCACACTGAACACTGAAGCTTTCTTT. It specifies CASSPTLNTEAFF.

The table lists this clone with a few counts. The genes are TRBV30 and TRBJ1-1; D gene uncertain. V gave up 8 bases and J gave up 3 bases, with 22 bases separating them. The CDR3 is made up of 15 amino acids. CDR1 is GTSNPN, CDR2 SVGIG, per germline (reference sequence). CDR3 nucleotides: TGTGCCGGTTGTCCGACCCGGTTCTCAGACACTGAAGCTTTCTTT. Residues: CAGCPTRFSDTEAFF.